The 12 T cell receptor beta chains listed next were all sequenced from one sample in a study of T-cell memory formation after mild COVID-19. TCRdb analysed the 5' RACE reads with MiXCR anew, one entry per CDR3 protein. The sample shows 250,000 to 300,000 distinct CDR3 sequences, 15% to 20% of them seen only once. Sequencing was carried out using PBMCs or a T cell subset sorted from them (not recorded which). Receptors were obtained from a man aged 18 to 29 who had mild COVID-19 (a few samples of this study predate the infection). Cell type and time point are not known.

This clonotype was detected ten times or more. The chain recombines TRBV4-1 with TRBJ2-3; D tentatively reads TRBD1 or TRBD2 (5 bases each). This CDR3 is 12 amino acids long. Germline-derived CDR1 and CDR2 are MGHRA and YSYEKL. V was trimmed by 4 bases and J by 4 bases, leaving 6 bases between them. This CDR3 reads CASSRGADTQYF. Here the CDR3 DNA reads TGCGCCAGCAGCCGAGGGGCAGATACGCAGTATTTT.

In this sample, this clonotype turned up a few times. V gene TRBV10-3 combines with J gene TRBJ1-6, with D perhaps matching TRBD1 (6 bases). V was shortened by 10 bases and J by 9 bases, with 16 bases between the two germline ends. Germline V CDR1 and CDR2: ENHRY, SYGVKD. This CDR3 is 13 amino acids long. The CDR3 is CATGGGSGSPLHF. The CDR3 DNA follows: TGTGCCACCGGAGGGGGAAGTGGTTCACCCCTCCACTTT.

This clonotype has a handful of counts. The chain is built from TRBV20-1 and TRBJ1-1; D is unclear. The V end was cut by 3 bases, the J end by 1 base, with 9 bases between. Per the germline V gene, CDR1 is DFQATT and CDR2 is SNEGSKA (reference sequence). The CDR3 runs 13 residues. The CDR3 coding sequence is TGCAGTGCTAGCCGTCCGTCGAACACTGAAGCTTTCTTT. It yields the protein CSASRPSNTEAFF.

The chain is built from TRBV6-5 and TRBJ2-1; unclear D gene. Germline CDR1 and CDR2: MNHEY and SVGAGI. The CDR3 loop spans 14 amino acids. V lost 0 bases and J 6 bases, leaving 9 bases between the germline ends. The CDR3 DNA is TGTGCCAGCAGTTACTCGACATATGTCAATGAGCAGTTCTTC. Its protein is CASSYSTYVNEQFF.

The genes are TRBV20-1 and TRBJ2-1, with TRBD1 identical over 9 bases. This CDR3 contains 15 residues. Germline CDR1 is DFQATT and CDR2 is SNEGSKA (reference sequence). The CDR3 DNA reads as TGCAGCGTCCTTCCCGGGACAGGGAAGGACAATGAGCAGTTCTTC. Encoded protein: CSVLPGTGKDNEQFF.

The chain couples TRBV12-3 or TRBV12-4 to TRBJ2-5; D uncertain. V was shortened by 2 bases and J by 5 bases, with 9 bases between the two germline ends. The CDR3 has 13 residues. The chain's CDR3 is CASSLSRTETQYF. The DNA for the CDR3 is TGTGCCAGCAGTTTATCCCGGACGGAGACCCAGTACTTC.

As DNA, the CDR3 is TGTGCCAGCAGCGCCCTACGGGGGGGCGGCACAGATACGCAGTATTTT. Amino acid sequence: CASSALRGGGTDTQYF. V and J are TRBV7-3 and TRBJ2-3; 8 bases agree with TRBD2. The V gene's germline CDR1 is SGHTA and CDR2 FQGTGA. V shed 5 bases and J 1 base; nucleotides not matched to a gene: 8. The length of the CDR3 is 16 residues.

The chain joins TRBV30 to TRBJ2-3; TRBD1 or TRBD2 may be the D gene (5 bases each). This CDR3 is 12 amino acids long. CDR1 is GTSNPN and CDR2 is SVGIG in the germline V gene (reference sequence). Trimming removed 5 bases from V and 6 bases from J, with 12 bases in between. The CDR3 loop reads CAWDPGTDTQYF. The CDR3 DNA reads TGTGCCTGGGACCCAGGGACGGATACGCAGTATTTT.

This clonotype has only a few counts. The chain employs TRBV2 and TRBJ2-1; D might be TRBD1 (5 bases). CDR1 is SNHLY, CDR2 FYNNEI, per germline. V was cut by 6 bases and J by 0 bases, with 12 bases left in between. This CDR3 has 15 residues. CDR3 sequence: CASRRQFTSYNEQFF. CDR3 coding DNA: TGTGCCAGCAGGAGACAGTTCACCTCCTACAATGAGCAGTTCTTC.

The chain couples TRBV7-2 to TRBJ2-7, with 8 nucleotides matching TRBD2. CDR1 SGHTA and CDR2 FQGNSA come from the germline V gene. The CDR3 covers 15 residues. V dropped 5 bases and J dropped 3; count of bases not matched to a gene: 9. Written as DNA, the CDR3 is TGTGCCAGCAGCATAGGGAGCGGGGGAGGCTACGAGCAGTACTTC. It encodes CASSIGSGGGYEQYF.

This clonotype was counted between two and nine times. The chain couples TRBV7-9 to TRBJ2-7; 8 bases are shared with TRBD1. The germline CDR1 and CDR2 sequences are SEHNR and FQNEAQ (reference sequence). There are 17 residues in the CDR3. The J segment lost 9 bases and the V segment lost 1 base, leaving 17 bases of the junction unmatched. In DNA, the CDR3 is TGTGCCAGCAGCTTAGGCGGACAGGGATTCAACCCGGCGAGGCAGTACTTC. It specifies CASSLGGQGFNPARQYF. Based on the CDR3 plus reference TRBV7-9 and TRBJ2-7, the full variable domain is DTGVSQNPRHKITKRGQNVTFRCDPISEHNRLYWYRQTLGQGPEFLTYFQNEAQLEKSRLLSDRFSAERPKGSFSTLEIQRTEQGDSAMYLCASSLGGQGFNPARQYFGPGTRLTVT.

This clonotype was seen repeatedly, ten times or more. V usage is TRBV5-1 and J usage is TRBJ2-3, with D tentatively TRBD1 (5 bases). Germline V CDR1 and CDR2: SGHRS, YFSETQ. Trimming left V 1 base short and J 4 bases short, with 10 bases between. CDR3 length equals 14 residues. The CDR3 loop is CASSLFTGPDTQYF. As DNA, the CDR3 is TGCGCCAGCAGCTTGTTCACAGGCCCAGATACGCAGTATTTT.